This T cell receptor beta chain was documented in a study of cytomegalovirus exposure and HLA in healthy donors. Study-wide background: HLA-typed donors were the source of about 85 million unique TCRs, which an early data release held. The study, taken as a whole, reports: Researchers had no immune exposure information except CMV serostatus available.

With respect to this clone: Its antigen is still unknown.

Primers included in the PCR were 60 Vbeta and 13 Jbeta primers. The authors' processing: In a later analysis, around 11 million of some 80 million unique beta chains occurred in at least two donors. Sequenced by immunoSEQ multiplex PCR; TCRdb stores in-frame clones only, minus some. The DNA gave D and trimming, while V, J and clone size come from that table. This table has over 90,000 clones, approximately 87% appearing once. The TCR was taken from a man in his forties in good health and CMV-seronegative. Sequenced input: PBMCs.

CDR3 in amino acids: CASSWSGSSYEQYF. DNA of the CDR3: TGTGCCAGCAGCTGGAGCGGGAGCTCCTACGAGCAGTACTTC. The chain uses TRBV5-6 and TRBJ2-7; TRBD2 agrees at 8 bases. After removal of 3 bases from V and 0 bases from J, the junction contained 2 bases not matched to a gene. The germline gives CDR1 SGHDT, CDR2 YYEEEE. The CDR3 is 14 residues long.